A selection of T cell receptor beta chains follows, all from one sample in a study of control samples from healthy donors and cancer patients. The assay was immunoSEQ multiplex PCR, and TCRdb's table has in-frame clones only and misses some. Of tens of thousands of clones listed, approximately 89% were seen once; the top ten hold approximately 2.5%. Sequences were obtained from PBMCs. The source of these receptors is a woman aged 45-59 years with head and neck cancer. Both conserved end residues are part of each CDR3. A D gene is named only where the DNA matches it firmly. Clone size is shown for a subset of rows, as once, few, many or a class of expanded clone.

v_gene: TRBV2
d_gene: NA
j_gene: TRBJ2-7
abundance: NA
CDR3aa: CASSARGPPSYEQYF
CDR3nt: TGTGCCAGCAGTGCCCGGGGGCCCCCCTCCTACGAGCAGTACTTC

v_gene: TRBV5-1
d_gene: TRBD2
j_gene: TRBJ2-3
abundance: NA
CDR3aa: CASKPGGGGTQYF
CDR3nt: TGCGCCAGCAAGCCGGGCGGGGGAGGTACGCAGTATTTT

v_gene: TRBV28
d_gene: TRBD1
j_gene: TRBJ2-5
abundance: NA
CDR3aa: CASSPQGVQETQYF
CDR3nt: TGTGCCAGCAGTCCACAGGGGGTCCAAGAGACCCAGTACTTC

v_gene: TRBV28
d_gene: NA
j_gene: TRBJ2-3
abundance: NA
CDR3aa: CASSPRLEDTQYF
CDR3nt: TGTGCCAGCAGTCCCCGACTCGAGGATACGCAGTATTTT

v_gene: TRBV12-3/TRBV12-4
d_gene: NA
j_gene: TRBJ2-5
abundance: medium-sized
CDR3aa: CASSLRGETQYF
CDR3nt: TGTGCCAGCAGTTTGCGGGGAGAGACCCAGTACTTC

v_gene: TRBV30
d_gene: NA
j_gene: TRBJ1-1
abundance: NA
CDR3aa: CAWSRNTEAFF
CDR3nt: TGTGCCTGGAGCCGGAACACTGAAGCTTTCTTT

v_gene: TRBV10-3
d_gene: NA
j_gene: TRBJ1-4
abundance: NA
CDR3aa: CAISEGDIGKLFF
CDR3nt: TGTGCCATCAGTGAGGGGGACATAGGAAAACTGTTTTTT

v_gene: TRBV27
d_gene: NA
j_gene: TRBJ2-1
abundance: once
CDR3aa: CASSEGVAVHNEQFF
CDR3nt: TGTGCCAGCAGTGAGGGGGTAGCGGTGCACAATGAGCAGTTCTTC

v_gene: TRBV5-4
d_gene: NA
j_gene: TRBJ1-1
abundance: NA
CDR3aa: CASSRTVNTEAFF
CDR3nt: TGTGCCAGCAGCCGGACGGTTAACACTGAAGCTTTCTTT

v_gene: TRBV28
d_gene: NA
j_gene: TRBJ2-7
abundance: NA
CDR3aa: CASSLGGTTYEQYF
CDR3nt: TGTGCCAGCAGTCTGGGGGGCACGACCTACGAGCAGTACTTC

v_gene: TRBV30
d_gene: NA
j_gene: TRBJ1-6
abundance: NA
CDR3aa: CACPSGTVNSPLHF
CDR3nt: TGTGCCTGCCCCTCCGGGACGGTTAATTCACCCCTCCACTTT

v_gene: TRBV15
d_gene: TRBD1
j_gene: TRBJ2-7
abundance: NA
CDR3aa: CATSKPQGAAHEQYF
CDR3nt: TGTGCCACCAGCAAACCCCAGGGGGCCGCCCACGAGCAGTACTTC

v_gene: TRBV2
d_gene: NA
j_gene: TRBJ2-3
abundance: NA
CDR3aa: CASSVKRIGTDTQYF
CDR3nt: TGTGCCAGCAGTGTTAAGAGAATCGGGACAGATACGCAGTATTTT

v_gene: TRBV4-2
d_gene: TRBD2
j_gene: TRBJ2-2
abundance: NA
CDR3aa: CASSQDSAERGGGTGELFF
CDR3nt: TGTGCCAGCAGCCAAGATTCGGCGGAGCGGGGGGGTGGCACCGGGGAGCTGTTTTTT

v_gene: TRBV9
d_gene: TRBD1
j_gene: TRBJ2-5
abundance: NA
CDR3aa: CASSVGVGTGEETQYF
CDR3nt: TGTGCCAGCAGCGTAGGGGTAGGGACAGGGGAAGAGACCCAGTACTTC

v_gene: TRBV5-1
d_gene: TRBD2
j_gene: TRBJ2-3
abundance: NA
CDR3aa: CASSLFSPSGGSTDTQYF
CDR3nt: TGCGCCAGCAGCTTGTTTTCCCCTAGCGGGGGATCAACAGATACGCAGTATTTT

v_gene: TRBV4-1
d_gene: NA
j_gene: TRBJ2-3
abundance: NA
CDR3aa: CASSQVFQGTGDTQYF
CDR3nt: TGCGCCAGCAGCCAAGTTTTCCAGGGGACGGGGGATACGCAGTATTTT

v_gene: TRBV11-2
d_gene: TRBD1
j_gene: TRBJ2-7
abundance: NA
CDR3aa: CASSLRTGTGSIEQYF
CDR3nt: TGTGCCAGCAGCTTACGGACTGGGACAGGATCCATCGAGCAGTACTTC

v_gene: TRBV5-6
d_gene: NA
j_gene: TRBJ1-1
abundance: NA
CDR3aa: CASSFRAVRNTEAFF
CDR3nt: TGTGCCAGCAGCTTTCGTGCTGTCCGGAACACTGAAGCTTTCTTT

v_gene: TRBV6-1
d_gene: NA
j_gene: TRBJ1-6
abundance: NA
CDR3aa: CASSGGGRGLTYNSPLHF
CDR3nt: TGTGCCAGCAGTGGGGGGGGCAGGGGTTTAACCTATAATTCACCCCTCCACTTT

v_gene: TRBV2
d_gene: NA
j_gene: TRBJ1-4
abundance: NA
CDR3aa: CASRTDRDEKLFF
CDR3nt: TGTGCCAGCCGGACGGACAGAGATGAAAAACTGTTTTTT

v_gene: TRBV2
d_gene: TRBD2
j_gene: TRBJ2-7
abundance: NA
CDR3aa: CASSTTSGGARYF
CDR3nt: TGTGCCAGCAGTACAACTAGCGGGGGGGCGCGGTACTTC

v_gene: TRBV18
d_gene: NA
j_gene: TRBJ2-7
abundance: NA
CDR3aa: CASSSDLYEQYF
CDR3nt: TGTGCCAGCTCATCCGACCTCTACGAGCAGTACTTC

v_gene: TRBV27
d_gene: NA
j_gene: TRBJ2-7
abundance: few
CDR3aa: CASSSGARYEQYF
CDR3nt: TGTGCCAGCAGTTCTGGAGCCCGCTACGAGCAGTACTTC

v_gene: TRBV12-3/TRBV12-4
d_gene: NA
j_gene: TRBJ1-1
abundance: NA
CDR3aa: CASSWGSNTEAFF
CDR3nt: TGTGCCAGCAGTTGGGGGAGTAACACTGAAGCTTTCTTT

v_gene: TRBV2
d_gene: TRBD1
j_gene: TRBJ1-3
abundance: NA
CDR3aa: CASSEAHRGSGNTIYF
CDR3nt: TGTGCCAGCAGTGAAGCCCACAGGGGTTCTGGAAACACCATATATTTT

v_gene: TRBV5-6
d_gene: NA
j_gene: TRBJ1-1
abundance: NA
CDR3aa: CASSLGLVNTEAFF
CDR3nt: TGTGCCAGCAGCTTGGGTCTAGTGAACACTGAAGCTTTCTTT

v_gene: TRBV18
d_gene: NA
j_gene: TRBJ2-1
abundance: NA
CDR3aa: CASSPLGHRGDNEQFF
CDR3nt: TGTGCCAGCTCACCATTGGGTCACCGGGGTGACAATGAGCAGTTCTTC

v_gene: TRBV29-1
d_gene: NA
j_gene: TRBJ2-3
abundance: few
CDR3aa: CSAERDDTQYF
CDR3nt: TGCAGCGCTGAAAGGGATGATACGCAGTATTTT

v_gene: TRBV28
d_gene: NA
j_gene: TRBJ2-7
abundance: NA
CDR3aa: CASTTTPTSEQYF
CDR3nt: TGTGCCAGCACGACCACGCCCACCAGCGAGCAGTACTTC

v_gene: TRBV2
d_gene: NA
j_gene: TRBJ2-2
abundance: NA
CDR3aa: CASSEKNTGELFF
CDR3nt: TGTGCCAGCAGTGAAAAGAACACCGGGGAGCTGTTTTTT

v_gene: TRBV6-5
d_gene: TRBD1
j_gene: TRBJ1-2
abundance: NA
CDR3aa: CASSPDRARGNGYTF
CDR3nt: TGTGCCAGCAGTCCCGACAGGGCTCGGGGCAATGGCTACACCTTC

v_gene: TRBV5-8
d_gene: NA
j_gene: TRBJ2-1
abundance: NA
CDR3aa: CASSLGESYNEQFF
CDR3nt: TGTGCCAGCAGCTTGGGGGAATCGTACAATGAGCAGTTCTTC

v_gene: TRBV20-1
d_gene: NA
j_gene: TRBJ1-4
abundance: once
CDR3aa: CSANQGWKLFF
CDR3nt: TGCAGTGCTAACCAGGGGTGGAAACTGTTTTTT

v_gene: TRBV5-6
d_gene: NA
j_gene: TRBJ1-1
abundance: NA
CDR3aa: CASSFGTNTEAFF
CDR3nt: TGTGCCAGCAGCTTTGGAACGAACACTGAAGCTTTCTTT

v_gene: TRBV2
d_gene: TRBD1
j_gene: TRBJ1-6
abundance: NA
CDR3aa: CASSEVGGLSPLHF
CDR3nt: TGTGCCAGCAGTGAAGTAGGGGGCCTTTCACCCCTCCACTTT

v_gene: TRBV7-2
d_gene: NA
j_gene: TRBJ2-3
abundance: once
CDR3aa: CASSFFSGGRGDTQYF
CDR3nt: TGTGCCAGCAGCTTCTTTTCCGGGGGGCGGGGAGATACGCAGTATTTT

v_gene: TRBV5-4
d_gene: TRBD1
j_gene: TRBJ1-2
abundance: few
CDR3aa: CASSPTPTGSYGYTF
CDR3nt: TGTGCCAGCAGCCCTACACCGACAGGGAGCTATGGCTACACCTTC

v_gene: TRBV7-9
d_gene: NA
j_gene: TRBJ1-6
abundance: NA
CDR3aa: CASSPGGNSPLHF
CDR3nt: TGTGCCAGCAGCCCGGGGGGGAATTCACCCCTCCACTTT

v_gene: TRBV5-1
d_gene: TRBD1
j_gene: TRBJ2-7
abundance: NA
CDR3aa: CASSRGQGGYEQYF
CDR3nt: TGCGCCAGCAGCCGCGGACAGGGCGGGTACGAGCAGTACTTC

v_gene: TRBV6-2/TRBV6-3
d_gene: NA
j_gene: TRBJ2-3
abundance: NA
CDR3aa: CASSSTDTQYF
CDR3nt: TGTGCCAGCAGCAGCACAGATACGCAGTATTTT

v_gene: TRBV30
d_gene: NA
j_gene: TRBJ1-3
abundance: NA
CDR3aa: CAWSVSVAYGNTIYF
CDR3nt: TGTGCCTGGAGTGTAAGTGTGGCGTACGGAAACACCATATATTTT

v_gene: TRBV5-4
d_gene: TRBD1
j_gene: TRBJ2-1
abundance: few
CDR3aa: CASSLGDRAPYNEQFF
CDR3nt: TGTGCCAGCAGCTTGGGCGACAGGGCCCCCTACAATGAGCAGTTCTTC

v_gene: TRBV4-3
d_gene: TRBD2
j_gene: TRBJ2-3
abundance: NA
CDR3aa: CASSLSGGGTDTQYF
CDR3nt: TGCGCCAGCAGCCTTAGCGGGGGGGGCACAGATACGCAGTATTTT

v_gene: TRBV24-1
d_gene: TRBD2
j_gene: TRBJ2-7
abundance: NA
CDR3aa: CATSEASRDYSLGVQYF
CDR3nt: TGTGCCACCAGTGAAGCCAGCCGGGACTACTCCTTGGGTGTGCAGTACTTC

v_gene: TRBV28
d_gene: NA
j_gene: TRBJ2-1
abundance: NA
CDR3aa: CASSPTRGYSYNEQFF
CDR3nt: TGTGCCAGCAGTCCCACCCGGGGCTACTCCTACAATGAGCAGTTCTTC

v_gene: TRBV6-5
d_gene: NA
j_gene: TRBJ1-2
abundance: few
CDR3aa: CASSPLAGARDGYTF
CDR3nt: TGTGCCAGCAGTCCGCTTGCTGGGGCAAGGGATGGCTACACCTTC

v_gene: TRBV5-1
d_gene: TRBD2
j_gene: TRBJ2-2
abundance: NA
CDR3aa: CASSLRPELAGGSTGELFF
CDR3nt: TGCGCCAGCAGCTTAAGGCCTGAACTAGCGGGGGGGTCCACCGGGGAGCTGTTTTTT

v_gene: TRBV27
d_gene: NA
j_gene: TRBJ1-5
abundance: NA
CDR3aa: CASKSWTGNQPQHF
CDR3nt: TGTGCCAGCAAGTCCTGGACAGGCAATCAGCCCCAGCATTTT

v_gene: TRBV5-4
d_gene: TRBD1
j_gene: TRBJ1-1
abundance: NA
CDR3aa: CASSLRAGQGASNTEAFF
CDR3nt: TGTGCCAGCAGCCTTCGGGCGGGACAGGGGGCGTCGAACACTGAAGCTTTCTTT

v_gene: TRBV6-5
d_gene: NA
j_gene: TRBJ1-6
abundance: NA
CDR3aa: CASWERGNSPLHF
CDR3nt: TGTGCCAGCTGGGAGCGGGGTAATTCACCCCTCCACTTT

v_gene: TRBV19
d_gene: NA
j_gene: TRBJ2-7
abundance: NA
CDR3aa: CASSIEGIGEQYF
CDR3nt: TGTGCCAGTAGTATAGAAGGGATCGGCGAGCAGTACTTC

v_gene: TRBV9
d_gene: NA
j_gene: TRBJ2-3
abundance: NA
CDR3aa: CASSVRFTDTQYF
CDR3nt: TGTGCCAGCAGCGTACGGTTCACAGATACGCAGTATTTT

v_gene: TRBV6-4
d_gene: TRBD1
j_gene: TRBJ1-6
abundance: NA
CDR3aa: CASSDGTGDSPLHF
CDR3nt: TGTGCCAGCAGTGACGGGACAGGGGATTCACCCCTCCACTTT

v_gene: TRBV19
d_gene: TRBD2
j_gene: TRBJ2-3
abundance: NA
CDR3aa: CASSSGGGAGDTQYF
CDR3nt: TGTGCCAGTAGTAGCGGTGGGGGAGCGGGGGATACGCAGTATTTT

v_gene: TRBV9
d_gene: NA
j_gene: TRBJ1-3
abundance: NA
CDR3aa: CASSVLDGALSGNTIYF
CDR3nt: TGTGCCAGCAGCGTCCTGGACGGAGCGCTCTCTGGAAACACCATATATTTT

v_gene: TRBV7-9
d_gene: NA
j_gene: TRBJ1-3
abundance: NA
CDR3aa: CASSRQGARGGNTIYF
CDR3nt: TGTGCCAGCAGCCGCCAAGGGGCGCGCGGAGGAAACACCATATATTTT

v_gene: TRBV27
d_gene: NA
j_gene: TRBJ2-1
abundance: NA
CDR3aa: CASSLEGVSSYNEQFF
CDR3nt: TGTGCCAGCAGTTTGGAGGGGGTTAGCTCCTACAATGAGCAGTTCTTC

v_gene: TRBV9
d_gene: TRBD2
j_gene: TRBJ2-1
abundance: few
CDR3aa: CASSVGTSGVYNEQFF
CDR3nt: TGTGCCAGCAGCGTCGGGACTAGCGGGGTCTACAATGAGCAGTTCTTC

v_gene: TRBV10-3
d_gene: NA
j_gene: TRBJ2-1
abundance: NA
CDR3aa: CATQTASGRSSYNEQFF
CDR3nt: TGTGCCACCCAAACCGCGTCCGGTAGGAGCTCCTACAATGAGCAGTTCTTC